This TCR beta chain is drawn from a study of T cell responses to AZD1222 COVID-19 vaccine. Produced via immunoSEQ multiplex PCR; TCRdb's table is partial and in-frame only. The data contain about 120,000 clones, roughly 88% of them singletons. The CDR3 has 16 residues. Germline values: CDR1 LNHNV, CDR2 YYDKDF (reference sequence). V dropped 3 bases and J dropped 7 bases, with 19 bases sitting between them. Comment on this clone: Antigen: not known.

Whole-study findings and limits: Vaccine-associated CD4 TCRs spanned spike, dominant at 160-218 and 743-854. Following two doses of AZD1222, Spike-specific TCR breadth and depth rose. Donors were chiefly white British, with a greater number of females, and clonal diversity was perhaps underestimated.

This TCR was recovered from an adult in good health. The sequencing here drew on peripheral blood, taken on day 0 of AZD1222 vaccination. This chain joins TRBV15 and TRBJ2-1; possible D gene TRBD2, 6 bases. The CDR3 nucleotides are TGTGCCACCAGCAGTCCCGGGACTCCCCCTATGAATGAGCAGTTCTTC. Encoded protein: CATSSPGTPPMNEQFF.